This TCR beta chain was recorded in a study of cytotoxic CD8 clonotypes in ibrutinib-treated CLL. Background on the study: In all, roughly twelve patients were relapsed/refractory, some 15 were treatment-naive and 17 were IGHV unmutated. Partial responses numbered approximately 24 and complete responses 2; after a median around 74 months, about 14 stayed remitted and about twelve progressed.

Measured with immunoSEQ multiplex PCR; TCRdb has only the in-frame clones, and not every one. The table shows around 200,000 clones, with about four fifths occurring only once. This clone occurred a few times. Its matching antigen is unknown. Overall study findings and caveats: Clonality increased with ibrutinib response but returned toward baseline at progression.

From germline, CDR1 is MNHNS and CDR2 SASEGT. This CDR3 has 17 amino acids. V lost 3 bases and J lost 0; bases outside the gene matches: 6. Libraries of TCR beta were made from about 1.8 micrograms of genomic DNA that came from cryopreserved PBMCs. Sequencing was performed on PBMCs, taken after 12 months of ibrutinib treatment. The sequence was obtained from a human donor with chronic lymphocytic leukemia. The V call is TRBV6-1, the J call TRBJ2-1; TRBD2 matches 9 bases. CDR3: CASSDRLAANSYNEQFF. CDR3 nucleotides: TGTGCCAGCAGTGACCGACTAGCGGCCAACTCCTACAATGAGCAGTTCTTC.